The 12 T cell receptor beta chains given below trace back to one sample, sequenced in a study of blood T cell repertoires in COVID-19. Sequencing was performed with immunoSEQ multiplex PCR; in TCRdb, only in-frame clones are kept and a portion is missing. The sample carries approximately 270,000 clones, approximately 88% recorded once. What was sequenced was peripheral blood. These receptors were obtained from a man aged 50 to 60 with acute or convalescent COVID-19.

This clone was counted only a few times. The CDR3 DNA follows: TGTGCCAGCAGTTTCCAGAACACTGAAGCTTTCTTT. This translates into CASSFQNTEAFF. The V gene is TRBV28, the J gene TRBJ1-1; D unclear. The CDR3 consists of 12 residues. Looked up from germline, CDR1 is MDHEN and CDR2 is SYDVKM. V was trimmed by 3 bases and J by 1 base, leaving 3 bases between them.

CDR3 coding DNA: TGCAGTGCTAGTGGCAGGGCGGGAGAGCAGTACTTC. Amino acid sequence: CSASGRAGEQYF. The V call is TRBV20-1, the J call TRBJ2-7, with D possibly TRBD2 on 6 matching bases. Germline V CDR1 and CDR2: DFQATT, SNEGSKA (reference sequence). The CDR3 extends over 12 amino acids. The V gene lost 3 bases and the J gene lost 7 bases, with 13 bases spanning the gap.

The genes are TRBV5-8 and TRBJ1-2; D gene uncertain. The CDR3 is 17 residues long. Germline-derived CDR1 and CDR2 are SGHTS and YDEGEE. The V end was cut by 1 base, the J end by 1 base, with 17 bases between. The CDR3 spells CASSLRSRVRFNYGYTF. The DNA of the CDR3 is TGTGCCAGCAGCTTGCGGTCGCGGGTCCGGTTTAACTATGGCTACACCTTC.

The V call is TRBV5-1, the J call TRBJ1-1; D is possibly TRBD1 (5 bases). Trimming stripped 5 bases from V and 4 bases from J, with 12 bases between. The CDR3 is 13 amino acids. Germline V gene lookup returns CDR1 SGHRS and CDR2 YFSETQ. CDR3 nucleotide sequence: TGCGCCAGCAGTCCAGCAGGGTCCACTGAAGCTTTCTTT. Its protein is CASSPAGSTEAFF.

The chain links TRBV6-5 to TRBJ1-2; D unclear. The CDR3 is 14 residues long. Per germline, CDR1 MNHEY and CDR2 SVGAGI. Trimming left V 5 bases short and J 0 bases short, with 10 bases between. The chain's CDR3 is CASSPRVSNYGYTF. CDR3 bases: TGTGCCAGCAGTCCGAGGGTTTCTAACTATGGCTACACCTTC.

The CDR3 sequence is CASTPYYSNQPQHF. The CDR3 nucleotides read TGTGCCAGCACCCCGTACTATAGCAATCAGCCCCAGCATTTT. This chain joins TRBV2 and TRBJ1-5; unclear D gene. The length of the CDR3 is 14 residues. Per the germline V gene, CDR1 is SNHLY and CDR2 is FYNNEI. The V end was cut by 7 bases, the J end by 0 bases, with 10 bases between.

In nucleotides, the CDR3 is TGTGCCAGCAGCTATACGGGTGGCACTGAAGCTTTCTTT. It specifies CASSYTGGTEAFF. The chain couples TRBV5-8 to TRBJ1-1, with D unclear. Trimming stripped 3 bases from V and 4 bases from J, with 10 bases between. This CDR3 has 13 residues. Germline values: CDR1 SGHTS, CDR2 YDEGEE.

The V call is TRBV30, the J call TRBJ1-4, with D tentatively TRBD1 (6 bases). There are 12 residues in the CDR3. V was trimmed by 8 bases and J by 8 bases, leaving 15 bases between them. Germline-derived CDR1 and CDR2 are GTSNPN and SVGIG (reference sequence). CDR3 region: CAAQGLGEKLFF. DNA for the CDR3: TGTGCCGCACAGGGACTAGGCGAAAAACTGTTTTTT.

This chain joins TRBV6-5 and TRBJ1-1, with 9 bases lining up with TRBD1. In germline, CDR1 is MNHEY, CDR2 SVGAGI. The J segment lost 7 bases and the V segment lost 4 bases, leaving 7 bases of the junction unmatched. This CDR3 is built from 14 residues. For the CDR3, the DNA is TGTGCCAGCAGTTCCCAGGACAGGGGCGGTGAAGCTTTCTTT. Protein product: CASSSQDRGGEAFF.

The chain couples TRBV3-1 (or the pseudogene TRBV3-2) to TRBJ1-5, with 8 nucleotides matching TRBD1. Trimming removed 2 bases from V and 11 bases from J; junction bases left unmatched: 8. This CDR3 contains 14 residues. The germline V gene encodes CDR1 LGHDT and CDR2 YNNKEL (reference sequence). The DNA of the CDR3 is TGTGCCAGCAGCCAATCCGGACAGGGTGGGTCCCAGCATTTT. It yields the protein CASSQSGQGGSQHF.

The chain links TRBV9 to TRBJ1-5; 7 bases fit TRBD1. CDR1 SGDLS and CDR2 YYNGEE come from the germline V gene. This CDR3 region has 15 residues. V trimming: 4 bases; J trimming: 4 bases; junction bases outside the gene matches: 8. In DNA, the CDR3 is TGTGCCAGCAGCTCAACAGGGGTACAGAATCAGCCCCAGCATTTT. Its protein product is CASSSTGVQNQPQHF.

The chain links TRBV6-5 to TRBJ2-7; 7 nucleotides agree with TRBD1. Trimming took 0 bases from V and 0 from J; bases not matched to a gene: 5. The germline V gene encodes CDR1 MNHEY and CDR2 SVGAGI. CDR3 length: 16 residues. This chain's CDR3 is CASSYSGQLSSYEQYF. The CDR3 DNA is TGTGCCAGCAGTTACTCGGGACAGCTATCCTCCTACGAGCAGTACTTC.